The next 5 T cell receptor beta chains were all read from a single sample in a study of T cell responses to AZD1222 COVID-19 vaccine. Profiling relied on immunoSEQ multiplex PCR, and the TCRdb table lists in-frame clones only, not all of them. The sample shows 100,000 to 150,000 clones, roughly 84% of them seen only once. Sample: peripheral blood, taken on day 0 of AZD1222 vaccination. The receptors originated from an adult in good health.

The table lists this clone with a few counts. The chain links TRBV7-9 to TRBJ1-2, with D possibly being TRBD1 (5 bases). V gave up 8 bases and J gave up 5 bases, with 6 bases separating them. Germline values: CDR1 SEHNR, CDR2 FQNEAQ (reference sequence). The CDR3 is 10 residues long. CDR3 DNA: TGTGCCAGCGGGGCGTATGGCTACACCTTC. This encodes CASGAYGYTF.

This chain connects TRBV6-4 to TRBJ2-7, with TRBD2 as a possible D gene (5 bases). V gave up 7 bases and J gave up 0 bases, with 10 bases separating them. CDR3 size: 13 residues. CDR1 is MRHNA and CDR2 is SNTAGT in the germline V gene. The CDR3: CASNGVSSYEQYF. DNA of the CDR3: TGTGCCAGCAACGGGGTTAGCTCCTACGAGCAGTACTTC.

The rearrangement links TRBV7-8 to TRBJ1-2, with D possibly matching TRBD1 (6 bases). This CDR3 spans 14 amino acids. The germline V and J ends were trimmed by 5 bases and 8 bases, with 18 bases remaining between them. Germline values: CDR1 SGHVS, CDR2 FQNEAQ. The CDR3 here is CASSDRLLQGGYTF. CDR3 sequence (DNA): TGTGCCAGCAGCGACCGACTTCTCCAGGGGGGCTACACCTTC.

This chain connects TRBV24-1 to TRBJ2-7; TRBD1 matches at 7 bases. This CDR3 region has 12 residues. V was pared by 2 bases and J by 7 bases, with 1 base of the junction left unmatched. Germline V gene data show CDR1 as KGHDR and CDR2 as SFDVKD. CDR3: CATSDSGGEQYF. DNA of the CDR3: TGTGCCACCAGTGATTCAGGGGGTGAGCAGTACTTC.

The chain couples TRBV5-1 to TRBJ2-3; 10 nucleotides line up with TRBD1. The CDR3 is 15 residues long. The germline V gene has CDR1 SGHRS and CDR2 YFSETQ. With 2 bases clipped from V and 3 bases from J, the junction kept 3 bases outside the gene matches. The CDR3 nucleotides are TGCGCCAGCAGCTTCGGACAGGGGGGGACAGATACGCAGTATTTT. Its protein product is CASSFGQGGTDTQYF.